This TCR beta chain derives from a study of cytomegalovirus exposure and HLA in healthy donors. 60 Vbeta and 13 Jbeta primers were used in PCR. Data came from immunoSEQ multiplex PCR; TCRdb stores just in-frame clones and leaves some out. The data hold some 140,000 clones, with approximately 80% observed a single time. Looked up from germline, CDR1 is GTSNPN and CDR2 is SVGIG (reference sequence). V gave up 4 bases and J gave up 4 bases, with 17 bases separating them. This CDR3 region has 15 residues. This chain connects TRBV30 to TRBJ1-5; TRBD1 might be the D (5 bases). Sequencing was done on a sample of PBMCs. The receptor comes from a middle-aged woman in good health and CMV-seronegative. The CDR3 loop is CAWKRDPRQNQPQHF. The CDR3 DNA is TGTGCCTGGAAGCGGGACCCCCGACAGAATCAGCCCCAGCATTTT.